This T cell receptor (beta chain) was sequenced during a study of cytomegalovirus exposure and HLA in healthy donors. Study-wide results and caveats: The majority of CMV-associated TCR beta chains were reported as apparently HLA-restricted in a later analysis. It was reported that the classifier diagnosed cytomegalovirus status with high specificity and sensitivity in both the original and validation cohorts. A missense DCLRE1C variant was associated with V- and J-gene trimming of TCR beta chains in a later analysis, and an independent cohort replicated the association.

Comment on this clone: Its target is not known.

Germline assignment: CDR1 LNHNV and CDR2 YYDKDF (reference sequence). This CDR3 is built from 15 residues. V lost 0 bases and J 4 bases, leaving 10 bases between the germline ends. Both 60 Vbeta primers and 13 Jbeta primers went into the PCR. Assay: immunoSEQ multiplex PCR; the TCRdb copy retains only in-frame clones and omits some. The sample holds about 160,000 clones; around 79% are singletons and the top ten take around 3.3%. The source of this sequence is a woman aged 40 to 50 in good health and CMV-seronegative. Sequencing used PBMCs. V is TRBV15 and J is TRBJ1-5; D is ambiguous. CDR3 sequence: CATSRDGQRNQPQHF. For the CDR3, the DNA is TGTGCCACCAGCAGAGATGGGCAGCGGAATCAGCCCCAGCATTTT.